This T cell receptor beta chain was retrieved from a study of blood T cell repertoires in COVID-19. Whole-study context: Sources were T cells, B-cell-depleted T cells, or PBMCs; the material itself was cDNA or gDNA.

In the authors' methods: Amplification with reference gene primers provided the estimates of nucleated cell counts. Profiling relied on immunoSEQ multiplex PCR, and the TCRdb table lists in-frame clones only, not all of them. Clone size and V and J calls were adopted from that table, with D and trimming inferred from the DNA. The data show about 200,000 clones, approximately 89% seen once. The junction had 11 bases not matched to a gene; V was cut back by 1 base and J by 6 bases. CDR1 is LNHDA, CDR2 SQIVND, per germline (reference sequence). This CDR3 contains 16 residues. Living in under 30 US areas, the participants were between 18 and 89 years of age. Membership in each cohort depended on participant-reported clinical history.

This chain uses TRBV19 with TRBJ1-2; the match to TRBD1 covers 7 bases. The TCR comes from a woman in her 30s with acute COVID-19. The specimen was PBMCs or T cells enriched from blood (not recorded which). CDR3 sequence reads: CASSIGTGTVRDGYTF. The CDR3 DNA follows: TGTGCCAGTAGTATAGGCACCGGGACAGTTCGGGATGGCTACACCTTC.